This TCR beta chain was retrieved from a study of blood T cell repertoires in COVID-19. Participants, about 18 to 90 years old, spanned fewer than 25 US areas. The CDR3 runs 13 residues. The trim removed 5 bases at V and 7 bases at J, leaving 4 bases unmatched. Germline V CDR1 and CDR2: SGHTA, FQGNSA. Produced via immunoSEQ multiplex PCR; TCRdb's table is partial and in-frame only. Among around 130,000 clones listed, 84% were seen once. Sequencing used PBMCs or T cells enriched from blood (not recorded which). This sequence originates from a young woman who had recovered from COVID-19. The rearrangement links TRBV7-2 to TRBJ2-5; TRBD2 matches 10 bases. CDR3 bases: TGTGCCAGCAGCCCAAAGCGGGAGGGGACCCAGTACTTC. Translated, it gives CASSPKREGTQYF.